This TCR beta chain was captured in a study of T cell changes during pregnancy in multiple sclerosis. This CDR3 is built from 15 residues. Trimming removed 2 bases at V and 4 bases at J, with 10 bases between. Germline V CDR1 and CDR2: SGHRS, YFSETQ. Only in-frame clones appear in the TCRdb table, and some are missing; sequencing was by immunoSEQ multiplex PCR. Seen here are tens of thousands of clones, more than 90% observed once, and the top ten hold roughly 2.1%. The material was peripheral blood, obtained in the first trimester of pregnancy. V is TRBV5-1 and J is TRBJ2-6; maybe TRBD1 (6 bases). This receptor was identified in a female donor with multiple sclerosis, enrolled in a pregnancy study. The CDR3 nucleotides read TGCGCCAGCAGCTTTTCAGGGACAGGGGCCAACGTCCTGACTTTC. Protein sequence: CASSFSGTGANVLTF. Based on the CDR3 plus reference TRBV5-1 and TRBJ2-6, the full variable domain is KAGVTQTPRYLIKTRGQQVTLSCSPISGHRSVSWYQQTPGQGLQFLFEYFSETQRNKGNFPGRFSGRQFSNSRSEMNVSTLELGDSALYLCASSFSGTGANVLTFGAGSRLTVL.